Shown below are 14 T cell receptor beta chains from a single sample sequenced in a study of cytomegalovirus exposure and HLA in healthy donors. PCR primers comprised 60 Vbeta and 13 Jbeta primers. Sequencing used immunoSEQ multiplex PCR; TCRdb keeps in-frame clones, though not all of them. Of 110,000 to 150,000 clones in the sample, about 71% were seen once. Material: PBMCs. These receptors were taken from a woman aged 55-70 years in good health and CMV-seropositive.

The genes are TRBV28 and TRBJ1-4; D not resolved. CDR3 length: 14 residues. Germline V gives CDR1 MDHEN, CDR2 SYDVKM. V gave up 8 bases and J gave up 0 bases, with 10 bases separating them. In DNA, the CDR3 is TGTGCCAGCCTTACAGCTTCAACTAATGAAAAACTGTTTTTT. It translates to CASLTASTNEKLFF.

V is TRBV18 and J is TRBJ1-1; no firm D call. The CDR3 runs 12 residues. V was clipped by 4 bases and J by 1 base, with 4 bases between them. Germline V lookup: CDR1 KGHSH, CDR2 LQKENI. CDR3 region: CASSQQNTEAFF. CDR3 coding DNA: TGTGCCAGCTCACAACAGAACACTGAAGCTTTCTTT. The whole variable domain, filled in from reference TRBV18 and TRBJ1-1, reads NAGVMQNPRHLVRRRGQEARLRCSPMKGHSHVYWYRQLPEEGLKFMVYLQKENIIDESGMPKERFSAEFPKEGPSILRIQQVVRGDSAAYFCASSQQNTEAFFGQGTRLTVV.

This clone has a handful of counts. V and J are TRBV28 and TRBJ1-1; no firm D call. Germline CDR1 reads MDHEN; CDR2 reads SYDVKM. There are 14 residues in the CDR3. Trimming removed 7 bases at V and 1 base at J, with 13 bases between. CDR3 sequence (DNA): TGTGCCAGCAACCGCAGCGGGAGGAACACTGAAGCTTTCTTT. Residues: CASNRSGRNTEAFF. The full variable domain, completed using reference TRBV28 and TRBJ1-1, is DVKVTQSSRYLVKRTGEKVFLECVQDMDHENMFWYRQDPGLGLRLIYFSYDVKMKEKGDIPEGYSVSREKKERFSLILESASTNQTSMYLCASNRSGRNTEAFFGQGTRLTVV.

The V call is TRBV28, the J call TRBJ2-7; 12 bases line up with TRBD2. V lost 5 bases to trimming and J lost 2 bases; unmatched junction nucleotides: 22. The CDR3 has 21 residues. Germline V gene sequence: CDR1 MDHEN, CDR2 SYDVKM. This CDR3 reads CASSPNPGTSGPMGTTYEQYF. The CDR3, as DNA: TGTGCCAGCAGTCCGAACCCCGGGACTAGCGGGCCGATGGGGACCACCTACGAGCAGTACTTC.

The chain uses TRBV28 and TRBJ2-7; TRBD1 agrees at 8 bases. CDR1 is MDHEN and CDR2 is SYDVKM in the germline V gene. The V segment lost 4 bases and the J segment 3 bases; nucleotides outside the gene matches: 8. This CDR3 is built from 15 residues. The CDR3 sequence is CASSSPPDRDYEQYF. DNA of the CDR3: TGTGCCAGCAGTTCACCTCCGGACAGGGACTACGAGCAGTACTTC.

In DNA, the CDR3 is TGTGCCAGCAGCTTAAGCGCGGGTAGAGCGCGCGATGAGCAGTTCTTC. It encodes CASSLSAGRARDEQFF. The gene calls are TRBV7-2 and TRBJ2-1, with D maybe TRBD2 (5 bases). V shed 2 bases and J shed 8 bases, with 19 bases lying between them. This CDR3 is 16 amino acids long. The germline CDR1 and CDR2 sequences are SGHTA and FQGNSA.

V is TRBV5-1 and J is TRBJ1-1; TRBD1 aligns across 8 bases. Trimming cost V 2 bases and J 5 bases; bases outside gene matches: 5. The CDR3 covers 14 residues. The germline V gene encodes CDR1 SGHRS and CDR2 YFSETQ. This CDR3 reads CASSFDRGWTEAFF. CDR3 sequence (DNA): TGCGCCAGCAGCTTCGACAGGGGTTGGACTGAAGCTTTCTTT.

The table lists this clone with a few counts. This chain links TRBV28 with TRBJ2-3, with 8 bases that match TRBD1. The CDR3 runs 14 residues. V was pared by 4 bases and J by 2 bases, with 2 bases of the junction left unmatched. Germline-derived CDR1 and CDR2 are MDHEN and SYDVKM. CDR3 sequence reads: CASSWTGTTDTQYF. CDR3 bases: TGTGCCAGCAGTTGGACAGGGACCACAGATACGCAGTATTTT.

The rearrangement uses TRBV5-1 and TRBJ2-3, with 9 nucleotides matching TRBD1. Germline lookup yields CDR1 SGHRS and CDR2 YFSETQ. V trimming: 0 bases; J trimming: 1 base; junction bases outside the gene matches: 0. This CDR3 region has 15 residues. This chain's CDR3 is CASSLGQGGTDTQYF. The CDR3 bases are TGCGCCAGCAGCTTGGGACAGGGGGGCACAGATACGCAGTATTTT. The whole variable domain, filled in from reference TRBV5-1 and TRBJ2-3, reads KAGVTQTPRYLIKTRGQQVTLSCSPISGHRSVSWYQQTPGQGLQFLFEYFSETQRNKGNFPGRFSGRQFSNSRSEMNVSTLELGDSALYLCASSLGQGGTDTQYFGPGTRLTVL.

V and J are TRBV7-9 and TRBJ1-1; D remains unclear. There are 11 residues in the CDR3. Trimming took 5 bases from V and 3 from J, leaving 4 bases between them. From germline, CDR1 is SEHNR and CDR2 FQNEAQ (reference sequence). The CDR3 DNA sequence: TGTGCCAGCAGCCGGGACACTGAAGCTTTCTTT. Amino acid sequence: CASSRDTEAFF.

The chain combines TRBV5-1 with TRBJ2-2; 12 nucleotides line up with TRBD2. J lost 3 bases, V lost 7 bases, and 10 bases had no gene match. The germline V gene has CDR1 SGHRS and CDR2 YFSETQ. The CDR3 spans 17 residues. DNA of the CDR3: TGCGCCAGCCAATACGGACGACTAGCGGGAGACACCGGGGAGCTGTTTTTT. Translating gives CASQYGRLAGDTGELFF.

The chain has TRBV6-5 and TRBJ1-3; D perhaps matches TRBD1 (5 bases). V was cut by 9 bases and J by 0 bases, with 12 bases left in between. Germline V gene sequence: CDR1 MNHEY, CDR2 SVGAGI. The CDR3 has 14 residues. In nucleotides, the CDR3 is TGTGCCAGTTCGGACACCTACTCTGGAAACACCATATATTTT. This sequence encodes CASSDTYSGNTIYF.

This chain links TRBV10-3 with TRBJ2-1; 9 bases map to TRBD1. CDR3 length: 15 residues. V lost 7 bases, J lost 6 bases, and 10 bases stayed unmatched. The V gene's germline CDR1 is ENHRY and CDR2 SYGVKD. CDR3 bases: TGTGCCATCACCGGAGGGACAGGGTTAGGCAATGAGCAGTTCTTC. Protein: CAITGGTGLGNEQFF.

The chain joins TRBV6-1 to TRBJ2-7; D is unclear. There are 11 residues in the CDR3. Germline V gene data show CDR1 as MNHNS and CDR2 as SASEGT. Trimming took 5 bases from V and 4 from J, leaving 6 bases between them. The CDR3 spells CASSSLYEQYF. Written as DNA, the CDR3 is TGTGCCAGCAGTTCTCTATACGAGCAGTACTTC.